A single sample is the source of the 26 T cell receptor beta chains below, sequenced in a study of neurological immune-mediated disorders. One entry per CDR3 protein, called by TCRdb with MiXCR from the 5' RACE reads. Of about 120,000 distinct CDR3 sequences in the sample, about 3.2% were seen once. Sequencing used PBMCs. These receptors all come from a woman aged 25 to 45 with multiple sclerosis.

This clonotype occurred many times. This chain links TRBV20-1 with TRBJ1-6; possibly TRBD1 for D (5 bases). Trimming stripped 0 bases from V and 0 bases from J, with 12 bases between. This CDR3 has 17 amino acids. The germline V gene encodes CDR1 DFQATT and CDR2 SNEGSKA (reference sequence). The DNA for the CDR3 is TGCAGTGCTAGAGATTTGACAGTGAGCTCCTATAATTCACCCCTCCACTTT. This encodes CSARDLTVSSYNSPLHF.

The sample holds many counts of this clonotype. V gene TRBV9 combines with J gene TRBJ1-2; 8 bases fit TRBD1. V lost 0 bases to trimming and J lost 8 bases; unmatched junction nucleotides: 3. The CDR3 runs to 13 residues. Looked up from germline, CDR1 is SGDLS and CDR2 is YYNGEE. The CDR3 DNA is TGTGCCAGCAGCGTAGATACAGGGGGAGGCTACACCTTC. Translated: CASSVDTGGGYTF.

At least ten counts were recorded for this clonotype. V is TRBV5-1 and J is TRBJ1-1; 9 nucleotides agree with TRBD1. CDR1 and CDR2 (germline): SGHRS, YFSETQ. V lost 1 base, J lost 6 bases, and 7 bases stayed unmatched. The CDR3 loop spans 15 amino acids. The CDR3 DNA reads as TGCGCCAGCAGCTTGAAGAAAGGGACAGGGTCTGAAGCTTTCTTT. Protein: CASSLKKGTGSEAFF.

This clonotype was counted at least ten times. This rearrangement joins TRBV7-2 to TRBJ2-7; 10 positions agree with TRBD1. The germline V gene encodes CDR1 SGHTA and CDR2 FQGNSA. CDR3 length equals 14 residues. With V trimmed by 7 bases and J by 7 bases, 10 bases remained unmatched. CDR3 DNA sequence: TGTGCCAGCACTACAACCGGGACAGGGGTTGAGCAGTACTTC. It yields the protein CASTTTGTGVEQYF.

This clonotype was seen at least ten times. This chain links TRBV7-2 with TRBJ2-5; D may be TRBD1 (6 bases). V gave up 5 bases and J gave up 2 bases, with 12 bases separating them. CDR1 and CDR2 (germline): SGHTA, FQGNSA. This CDR3 is built from 14 residues. The CDR3 region is CASSKNRVQETQYF. As DNA, the CDR3 is TGTGCCAGCAGCAAAAACAGGGTACAAGAGACCCAGTACTTC.

On this clonotype itself: A read error may explain this, as a much larger clone is one base away. This chain connects TRBV7-2 to TRBJ1-4, with 7 nucleotides matching TRBD1. CDR1 and CDR2 (germline): SGHTA, FQGNSA. This CDR3 comprises 14 residues. CDR3 residues: CASSPRQGGETLFF. CDR3 nucleotides: TGTGCCAGCAGCCCGAGACAGGGCGGTGAAACACTGTTTTTT.

This clonotype was seen ten or more times. This chain uses TRBV5-6 with TRBJ1-2; D not resolved. Trimming shortened V by 4 bases and J by 8 bases, and 18 bases separated the two germline ends. The CDR3 totals 14 residues. In germline, CDR1 is SGHDT, CDR2 YYEEEE. The CDR3 region is CASSPKGALPGYTF. The CDR3, as DNA: TGTGCCAGCAGCCCGAAGGGCGCACTGCCCGGCTACACCTTC.

This clonotype showed up many times. The rearrangement links TRBV20-1 to TRBJ1-1; 8 bases line up with TRBD1. This CDR3 comprises 13 residues. The germline V gene has CDR1 DFQATT and CDR2 SNEGSKA (reference sequence). V lost 6 bases, J lost 1 base, and 4 bases stayed unmatched. The CDR3 loop is CSAEGQGNTEAFF. The CDR3 bases are TGCAGTGCAGAAGGACAGGGGAACACTGAAGCTTTCTTT.

This clonotype was counted at least ten times. This chain links TRBV12-3 or TRBV12-4 with TRBJ2-7; D possibly corresponds to TRBD1 (6 bases). V was pared by 6 bases and J by 3 bases, with 15 bases between. The CDR3 has 14 amino acids. DNA of the CDR3: TGTGCCAGCAGCCACCACCGGGACAACTACGAGCAGTACTTC. It translates to CASSHHRDNYEQYF.

This clonotype was counted only a few times. This may stem from a read error, because a much larger clone lies one nucleotide away. The CDR3 does not close with the conserved phenylalanine or tryptophan, likely indicating a read error. The CDR3 nucleotides read TGCGCCAGCAGCTTCGGGACAGGGGTTCCCGAGCAGTACTGC. Its protein product is CASSFGTGVPEQYC. The rearrangement joins TRBV5-1 to TRBJ2-7, with 10 bases lining up with TRBD1. The CDR3 runs 14 residues. Germline V gene data show CDR1 as SGHRS and CDR2 as YFSETQ. The J segment lost 6 bases and the V segment lost 2 bases, leaving 5 bases of the junction unmatched.

There are many counts of this clonotype. The V call is TRBV7-2, the J call TRBJ2-7; no clear D gene. The CDR3 totals 13 residues. CDR1 SGHTA and CDR2 FQGNSA come from the germline V gene. The V end was cut by 8 bases, the J end by 1 base, with 12 bases between. CDR3 bases: TGTGCCAGCCGGGCAGGAGCTTCCTACGAGCAGTACTTC. It codes for CASRAGASYEQYF.

Ten or more counts support this clonotype. The chain links TRBV20-1 to TRBJ2-1, with 14 nucleotides matching TRBD2. This CDR3 region has 17 residues. Germline loops: CDR1 DFQATT, CDR2 SNEGSKA (reference sequence). The J segment lost 0 bases and the V segment lost 5 bases, leaving 6 bases of the junction unmatched. The CDR3 loop reads CSAQGLAGATSYNEQFF. For the CDR3, the DNA is TGCAGTGCTCAGGGACTAGCGGGAGCTACCTCCTACAATGAGCAGTTCTTC.

This clonotype was picked up many times. This chain joins TRBV5-1 and TRBJ1-5, with no clear D. Germline CDR1 is SGHRS and CDR2 is YFSETQ. V lost 1 base and J lost 6, with 8 bases in between. The CDR3 is 13 residues long. The CDR3 spells CASSLRVRQPQHF. CDR3 sequence (DNA): TGCGCCAGCAGCTTGAGGGTCCGTCAGCCCCAGCATTTT.

At least ten counts were recorded for this clonotype. This sequence joins TRBV18 and TRBJ2-5; no firm D call. CDR1 is KGHSH, CDR2 LQKENI, per germline. This CDR3 has 14 residues. V lost 3 bases and J lost 5, with 13 bases in between. The CDR3 nucleotides read TGTGCCAGCTCACCGCCGATCCAAGCGGAGACCCAGTACTTC. This encodes CASSPPIQAETQYF.

This clonotype showed up many times. The DNA of the CDR3 is TGCGCCAGCAGATTTGAAGCGGGGAAGAAAGAGACCCAGTACTTC. It translates to CASRFEAGKKETQYF. V gene TRBV5-1 combines with J gene TRBJ2-5; TRBD2 agrees at 7 bases. The length of the CDR3 is 15 residues. Losses at the gene ends were 5 bases for V and 3 bases for J; bases not matched to a gene: 10. CDR1 and CDR2 (germline): SGHRS, YFSETQ.

This clonotype has ten or more counts. This sequence joins TRBV6-5 and TRBJ1-1; D is possibly TRBD1 (5 bases). Trimming shortened V by 7 bases and J by 5 bases, and 14 bases separated the two germline ends. The CDR3 has 13 amino acids. CDR1 is MNHEY, CDR2 SVGAGI, per germline. CDR3 nucleotides: TGTGCCAGCAAGTGGACGGGGGGAACTGAAGCTTTCTTT. As protein: CASKWTGGTEAFF.

This clonotype was counted many times. The chain combines TRBV20-1 with TRBJ1-5; tentatively, D is TRBD1 (6 bases). The germline gives CDR1 DFQATT, CDR2 SNEGSKA (reference sequence). Trimming removed 1 base from V and 4 bases from J, with 20 bases in between. The CDR3 totals 17 residues. As DNA, the CDR3 is TGCAGTGCTAGAGCCCGACGGGCAAATACAGGGAATCAGCCCCAGCATTTT. Protein sequence: CSARARRANTGNQPQHF.

This clonotype was seen ten or more times. The V gene is TRBV3-1, the J gene TRBJ2-7, with D unclear. Trimming pared 1 base from V and 1 base from J, leaving 11 bases between. This CDR3 is 15 amino acids long. CDR1 LGHDT and CDR2 YNNKEL come from the germline V gene (reference sequence). The CDR3 region has the DNA TGTGCCAGCAGCCAAGTATGGGAAACTTCCTACGAGCAGTACTTC. It translates to CASSQVWETSYEQYF.

This clonotype was recorded at least ten times. This chain joins TRBV2 and TRBJ2-3; 7 bases line up with TRBD2. From germline, CDR1 is SNHLY and CDR2 FYNNEI. V lost 6 bases to trimming and J lost 3 bases; unmatched junction nucleotides: 9. The CDR3 runs 15 residues. DNA for the CDR3: TGTGCCAGCAGCGAAACTAGCGTTGGGACAGATACGCAGTATTTT. This codes for CASSETSVGTDTQYF.

This clonotype was detected many times. V gene TRBV7-2 combines with J gene TRBJ2-5; maybe TRBD2 (5 bases). The V end was cut by 2 bases, the J end by 4 bases, with 14 bases between. This CDR3 has 15 amino acids. Germline-derived CDR1 and CDR2 are SGHTA and FQGNSA. The CDR3 spells CASSLSGRGGETQYF. Here the CDR3 DNA reads TGTGCCAGCAGCTTAAGTGGGAGAGGAGGAGAGACCCAGTACTTC. Based on the CDR3 plus reference TRBV7-2 and TRBJ2-5, the full variable domain is GAGVSQSPSNKVTEKGKDVELRCDPISGHTALYWYRQSLGQGLEFLIYFQGNSAPDKSGLPSDRFSAERTGGSVSTLTIQRTQQEDSAVYLCASSLSGRGGETQYFGPGTRLLVL.

There are many counts of this clonotype. For the CDR3, the DNA is TGTGCCAGCAGCCCGCCGCCGTGGATGTTTTTT. Amino acids: CASSPPPWMFF. The V call is TRBV7-9, the J call TRBJ1-4; D is unclear. The CDR3 length is 11 residues. The germline V gene encodes CDR1 SEHNR and CDR2 FQNEAQ (reference sequence). Trimming stripped 5 bases from V and 15 bases from J, with 13 bases between. Together with reference TRBV7-9 and TRBJ1-4, the CDR3 gives the full variable domain: DTGVSQNPRHKITKRGQNVTFRCDPISEHNRLYWYRQTLGQGPEFLTYFQNEAQLEKSRLLSDRFSAERPKGSFSTLEIQRTEQGDSAMYLCASSPPPWMFFGSGTQLSVL.

This clonotype was detected many times. The chain is built from TRBV20-1 and TRBJ1-2; 8 positions match TRBD1. The J segment lost 4 bases and the V segment lost 3 bases, leaving 19 bases of the junction unmatched. Germline assignment: CDR1 DFQATT and CDR2 SNEGSKA (reference sequence). CDR3 length equals 18 residues. This CDR3 is CSARGSFEPGQDIYGYTF. CDR3 DNA: TGCAGTGCTAGGGGATCTTTCGAACCGGGACAGGACATCTATGGCTACACCTTC.

The table lists this clonotype with many counts. The V call is TRBV5-1, the J call TRBJ1-2; possible D gene TRBD1, 6 bases. V was shortened by 5 bases and J by 1 base, with 21 bases between the two germline ends. The CDR3 loop spans 17 amino acids. The germline V gene encodes CDR1 SGHRS and CDR2 YFSETQ. The chain's CDR3 is CASSRSTGPTLNYGYTF. The CDR3 DNA reads TGCGCCAGCAGTCGGTCGACAGGCCCCACCCTTAACTATGGCTACACCTTC.

On this clonotype: This may arise from a read error, as a much more abundant clone is one base away. This chain joins TRBV12-3 or TRBV12-4 and TRBJ1-4, with a weak D call TRBD1 (6 bases). The CDR3 loop spans 14 amino acids. The germline V and J ends were trimmed by 6 bases and 6 bases, with 14 bases remaining between them. The CDR3 DNA reads as TGTGCCAGCAGACAGGGACATAACGATGAAAAACTGTTTTTT. Translation gives CASRQGHNDEKLFF.

This clonotype was recorded at least ten times. CDR3 nucleotides: TGTGCCAGCAGCTTGGTCTCGGGAGTCGGTTTCTACACCTTC. Translating gives CASSLVSGVGFYTF. The rearrangement joins TRBV5-6 to TRBJ1-2; D not resolved. Germline CDR1 reads SGHDT; CDR2 reads YYEEEE. The V and J ends lost 0 bases and 10 bases respectively, with 16 bases between them. CDR3 length equals 14 residues.

The sample holds many counts of this clonotype. This chain links TRBV7-2 with TRBJ2-5; D possibly corresponds to TRBD2 (6 bases). Germline V lookup: CDR1 SGHTA, CDR2 FQGNSA. The CDR3 is 14 amino acids. The V end lost 1 base, the J end lost 2 bases, and 8 bases lay between the germline ends. The CDR3 spells CASSLGLVQETQYF. Here the CDR3 DNA reads TGTGCCAGCAGCTTAGGACTAGTTCAAGAGACCCAGTACTTC.